The 22 T cell receptor beta chains listed next were all sequenced from one sample in a study of patients and donors after allogeneic stem cell transplantation. TCRdb reanalysed the RT-PCR reads using MiXCR and keeps one entry per CDR3 protein. The sample has over 150,000 distinct CDR3 sequences, 40% to 45% seen once. The sequenced sample was blood, either unsorted or a sorted T cell fraction (not recorded which). All receptors come from a human donor who was either an allogeneic HSCT recipient or a stem cell or donor lymphocyte infusion donor (not recorded which). It is not recorded whose cells these are; they may come from a transplant donor.

Only a few counts were recorded for this clonotype. This chain joins TRBV29-1 and TRBJ2-2; TRBD2 matches 7 bases. Trimming removed 6 bases from V and 6 bases from J; junction bases left unmatched: 1. This CDR3 is built from 11 residues. CDR1 SQVTM and CDR2 ANQGSEA come from the germline V gene. The CDR3 reads CSVAGAGELFF. The CDR3 nucleotides read TGCAGCGTCGCGGGGGCCGGGGAGCTGTTTTTT.

V usage is TRBV28 and J usage is TRBJ2-1; a weak D match, TRBD2 (5 bases). CDR3 length: 15 amino acids. Deletions cut 4 bases from V and 7 bases from J, with 17 bases between. CDR1 MDHEN and CDR2 SYDVKM come from the germline V gene. CDR3 region: CASSWSSFIVNEQFF. CDR3 nucleotide sequence: TGTGCCAGCAGTTGGTCTAGCTTTATTGTGAATGAGCAGTTCTTC.

The chain links TRBV7-2 to TRBJ1-1; D is undetermined. The CDR3 extends over 14 amino acids. Germline CDR1 and CDR2: SGHTA and FQGNSA. V was shortened by 4 bases and J by 2 bases, with 11 bases between the two germline ends. The CDR3 loop reads CASSSAGLNTEAFF. CDR3 in DNA: TGTGCCAGCAGCTCGGCGGGGTTAAACACTGAAGCTTTCTTT.

The chain recombines TRBV27 with TRBJ2-7; maybe TRBD1 (5 bases). The germline V gene has CDR1 MNHEY and CDR2 SMNVEV (reference sequence). The CDR3 loop spans 14 amino acids. The ends were cut back, 4 bases at V and 0 bases at J, with 10 bases in the middle. The CDR3 coding sequence is TGTGCCAGCAGTTCCGCAGGGTACTCCTACGAGCAGTACTTC. Protein sequence: CASSSAGYSYEQYF.

This clonotype has a handful of counts. The chain combines TRBV7-2 with TRBJ2-1, with TRBD2 matching 10 bases. The CDR3 contains 19 residues. The V segment lost 5 bases and the J segment 1 base; nucleotides outside the gene matches: 14. Germline values: CDR1 SGHTA, CDR2 FQGNSA. The CDR3 sequence: CASSPRGSGRAISYNEQFF. The CDR3 DNA reads as TGTGCCAGCAGCCCTCGGGGGAGCGGGAGGGCAATATCCTACAATGAGCAGTTCTTC.

This clonotype occurred a few times. This chain links TRBV18 with TRBJ1-5; TRBD1 might be the D (5 bases). The CDR3 sequence is 14 residues long. The V end was cut by 2 bases, the J end by 3 bases, with 8 bases between. The germline gives CDR1 KGHSH, CDR2 LQKENI. CDR3 loop: CASSPDSFNQPQHF. Here the CDR3 DNA reads TGTGCCAGCTCACCAGACAGTTTCAATCAGCCCCAGCATTTT.

In its sample, this clonotype was seen a few times. The genes are TRBV6-2 or TRBV6-3 and TRBJ1-2; no firm D call. This CDR3 comprises 11 residues. Between the trimmed V and J ends, which lost 2 bases and 8 bases, there was a span of 6 bases. Germline-derived CDR1 and CDR2 are MNHEY and SVGEGT. The CDR3 region has the DNA TGTGCCAGCAGTTACGAGCGCGGCTACACCTTC. Protein: CASSYERGYTF.

The chain is built from TRBV6-6 and TRBJ2-3; the D gene is possibly TRBD2 (6 bases). The CDR3 totals 14 residues. V was clipped by 4 bases and J by 6 bases, with 14 bases between them. In germline, CDR1 is MNHNY, CDR2 SVGAGI (reference sequence). CDR3 loop: CASSFWDSSDTQYF. In DNA, the CDR3 is TGTGCCAGCAGTTTCTGGGACTCCAGCGATACGCAGTATTTT.

This clonotype was observed a few times. The genes are TRBV27 and TRBJ2-7, with 9 nucleotides matching TRBD1. CDR3 length: 15 residues. Germline V gene sequence: CDR1 MNHEY, CDR2 SMNVEV (reference sequence). J gave up 0 bases and V 9 bases, and 9 bases lay outside the gene matches. CDR3: CASGDGTGISYEQYF. The CDR3 DNA reads TGTGCCAGTGGAGACGGGACAGGGATCTCCTACGAGCAGTACTTC.

The chain links TRBV29-1 to TRBJ2-7; TRBD1 agrees at 10 bases. Looked up from germline, CDR1 is SQVTM and CDR2 is ANQGSEA. The CDR3 spans 15 residues. Trimming at V came to 2 bases and at J to 4 bases, leaving 8 bases not matched to a gene. The chain's CDR3 is CSVEFLGQGMYEQYF. CDR3 DNA sequence: TGCAGCGTTGAATTTCTGGGACAGGGGATGTACGAGCAGTACTTC.

The chain joins TRBV9 to TRBJ2-7; D perhaps matches TRBD2 (6 bases). The CDR3 is 15 amino acids. V lost 0 bases to trimming and J lost 2 bases, with 12 bases between them. Germline CDR1 reads SGDLS; CDR2 reads YYNGEE. CDR3 DNA: TGTGCCAGCAGCGTAGATGCGGCGGGACCCTACGAGCAGTACTTC. This translates into CASSVDAAGPYEQYF. The full variable domain, with the rest looked up from reference TRBV9 and TRBJ2-7, is DSGVTQTPKHLITATGQRVTLRCSPRSGDLSVYWYQQSLDQGLQFLIQYYNGEERAKGNILERFSAQQFPDLHSELNLSSLELGDSALYFCASSVDAAGPYEQYFGPGTRLTVT.

The rearrangement links TRBV3-1 to TRBJ1-2, with D tentatively TRBD1 (5 bases). V was cut by 4 bases and J by 1 base, with 10 bases left in between. Germline CDR1 reads LGHDT; CDR2 reads YNNKEL (reference sequence). This CDR3 contains 14 residues. The CDR3 is CASSRGMGNYGYTF. CDR3 nucleotide sequence: TGTGCCAGCAGCCGGGGGATGGGTAACTATGGCTACACCTTC.

This clonotype came up once. The chain recombines TRBV6-6 with TRBJ1-2; D not resolved. CDR1 is MNHNY and CDR2 is SVGAGI in the germline V gene (reference sequence). Trimming shortened V by 8 bases and J by 8 bases, and 12 bases separated the two germline ends. This CDR3 has 11 residues. DNA for the CDR3: TGTGCCAGCGGAGGCGGCGGAGGCTACACCTTC. The encoded protein is CASGGGGGYTF.

The V gene is TRBV6-2 or TRBV6-3, the J gene TRBJ2-1, with a weak D call TRBD2 (5 bases). V gave up 2 bases and J gave up 5 bases, with 16 bases separating them. Germline CDR1 reads MNHEY; CDR2 reads SVGEGT. This CDR3 spans 16 amino acids. The CDR3 DNA reads as TGTGCCAGCAGTTACGGGCCGACTACCCCCGACAATGAGCAGTTCTTC. It is translated as CASSYGPTTPDNEQFF.

This chain uses TRBV14 with TRBJ1-1, with D perhaps matching TRBD1 (6 bases). V lost 4 bases and J 4 bases, leaving 16 bases between the germline ends. Germline assignment: CDR1 SGHDN and CDR2 FVKESK. The CDR3 consists of 15 residues. The CDR3 spells CASSLLQGLGTEAFF. CDR3 sequence (DNA): TGTGCCAGCAGCCTACTACAGGGTTTGGGCACTGAAGCTTTCTTT.

This clonotype was seen a few times. The chain recombines TRBV7-9 with TRBJ1-4, with 7 nucleotides matching TRBD1. CDR1 and CDR2 from the germline V gene are SEHNR and FQNEAQ (reference sequence). The CDR3 is 15 amino acids. The junction had 7 bases not matched to a gene; V was cut back by 1 base and J by 8 bases. CDR3 DNA sequence: TGTGCCAGCAGCTTAGTACAGGGGATCGAGGAAAAACTGTTTTTT. Its protein product is CASSLVQGIEEKLFF.

V is TRBV20-1 and J is TRBJ2-7; weak D call: TRBD2 (6 bases). Germline CDR1 reads DFQATT; CDR2 reads SNEGSKA (reference sequence). The CDR3 extends over 12 amino acids. The germline V and J ends were trimmed by 3 bases and 5 bases, with 11 bases remaining between them. The CDR3 sequence is CSASGRGDEQYF. CDR3 DNA sequence: TGCAGTGCTAGCGGGAGAGGGGACGAGCAGTACTTC.

The rearrangement joins TRBV29-1 to TRBJ1-5; 8 bases line up with TRBD1. CDR1 and CDR2 (germline): SQVTM, ANQGSEA. Trimming removed 7 bases from V and 3 bases from J; junction bases left unmatched: 8. CDR3 length: 14 amino acids. This CDR3 reads CSASTGVNNQPQHF. For the CDR3, the DNA is TGCAGCGCCTCGACAGGGGTCAACAATCAGCCCCAGCATTTT. Full variable domain (missing parts from reference TRBV29-1 and TRBJ1-5): SAVISQKPSRDICQRGTSLTIQCQVDSQVTMMFWYRQQPGQSLTLIATANQGSEATYESGFVIDKFPISRPNLTFSTLTVSNMSPEDSSIYLCSASTGVNNQPQHFGDGTRLSIL.

In DNA form, the CDR3 reads TGTGCCAGCAGCTTAACTAGGACAGGGGGGACTGAAGCTTTCTTT. This encodes CASSLTRTGGTEAFF. The chain uses TRBV7-3 and TRBJ1-1; 10 bases line up with TRBD1. Germline trimming cut 0 bases from V and 5 bases from J; bases unmatched to any gene: 3. This CDR3 is 15 amino acids long. The germline V gene has CDR1 SGHTA and CDR2 FQGTGA.

Here the CDR3 reads CATSREGSGELFF. The CDR3 DNA sequence: TGTGCCACCAGCAGAGAAGGATCCGGGGAGCTGTTTTTT. The chain joins TRBV15 to TRBJ2-2; D unresolved. Germline lookup yields CDR1 LNHNV and CDR2 YYDKDF (reference sequence). V lost 0 bases to trimming and J lost 6 bases, with 5 bases between them. There are 13 residues in the CDR3.

This clonotype was seen a handful of times. J is TRBJ1-5 and V is TRBV5-6, with D possibly TRBD1 on 6 matching bases. Trimming stripped 3 bases from V and 6 bases from J, with 13 bases between. This CDR3 region has 14 residues. The germline gives CDR1 SGHDT, CDR2 YYEEEE. CDR3 sequence reads: CASSSGAGGQPQHF. CDR3 DNA sequence: TGTGCCAGCAGCTCAGGGGCTGGGGGTCAGCCCCAGCATTTT. The full variable domain, rest sourced from reference TRBV5-6 and TRBJ1-5, is DAGVTQSPTHLIKTRGQQVTLRCSPKSGHDTVSWYQQALGQGPQFIFQYYEEEERQRGNFPDRFSGHQFPNYSSELNVNALLLGDSALYLCASSSGAGGQPQHFGDGTRLSIL.

The chain has TRBV5-1 and TRBJ2-1; possibly TRBD1 or TRBD2 for D (5 bases each). The CDR3 sequence is 14 residues long. V was trimmed by 9 bases and J by 3 bases, leaving 16 bases between them. Germline lookup yields CDR1 SGHRS and CDR2 YFSETQ. CDR3 in amino acids: CATRKGPFYNEQFF. As DNA, the CDR3 is TGCGCCACCAGAAAGGGACCATTCTACAATGAGCAGTTCTTC.